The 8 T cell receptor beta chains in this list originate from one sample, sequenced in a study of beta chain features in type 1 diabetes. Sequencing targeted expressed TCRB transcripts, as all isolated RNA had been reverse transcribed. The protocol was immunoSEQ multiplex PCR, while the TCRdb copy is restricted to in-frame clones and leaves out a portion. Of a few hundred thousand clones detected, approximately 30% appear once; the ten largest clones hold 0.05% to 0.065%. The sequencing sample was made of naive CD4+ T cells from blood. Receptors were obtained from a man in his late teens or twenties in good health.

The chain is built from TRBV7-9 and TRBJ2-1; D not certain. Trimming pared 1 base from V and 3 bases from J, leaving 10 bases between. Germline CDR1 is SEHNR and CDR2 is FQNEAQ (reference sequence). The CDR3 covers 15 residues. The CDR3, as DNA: TGTGCCAGCAGCTTAGGGACCCGAATCTACAATGAGCAGTTCTTC. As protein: CASSLGTRIYNEQFF.

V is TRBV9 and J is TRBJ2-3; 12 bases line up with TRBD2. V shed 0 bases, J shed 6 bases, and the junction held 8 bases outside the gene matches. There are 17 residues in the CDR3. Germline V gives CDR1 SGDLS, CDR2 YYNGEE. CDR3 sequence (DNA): TGTGCCAGCAGCGTAGTTGGGACTAGCGGGTGGCCGGATACGCAGTATTTT. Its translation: CASSVVGTSGWPDTQYF.

This chain's CDR3 is CSSHTDTYGYTF. In DNA, the CDR3 is TGCAGCTCTCACACAGACACCTATGGCTACACCTTC. This sequence joins TRBV29-1 and TRBJ1-2; D uncertain. The length of the CDR3 is 12 residues. Germline assignment: CDR1 SQVTM and CDR2 ANQGSEA. V lost 8 bases and J 4 bases, leaving 14 bases between the germline ends.

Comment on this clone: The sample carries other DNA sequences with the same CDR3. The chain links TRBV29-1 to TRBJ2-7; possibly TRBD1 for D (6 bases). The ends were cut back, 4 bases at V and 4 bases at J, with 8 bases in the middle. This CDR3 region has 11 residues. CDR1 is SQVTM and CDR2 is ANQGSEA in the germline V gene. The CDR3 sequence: CSVGGGYEQYF. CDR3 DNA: TGCAGCGTTGGAGGGGGTTACGAGCAGTACTTC.

CDR3 in amino acids: CAWLTGRGRREQYF. The CDR3 nucleotides read TGTGCCTGGTTAACAGGGCGAGGAAGGCGCGAGCAGTACTTC. The V gene is TRBV30, the J gene TRBJ2-7, with D perhaps TRBD1 (6 bases). Per the germline V gene, CDR1 is GTSNPN and CDR2 is SVGIG (reference sequence). V was pared by 5 bases and J by 6 bases, with 20 bases between. The CDR3 spans 14 residues.

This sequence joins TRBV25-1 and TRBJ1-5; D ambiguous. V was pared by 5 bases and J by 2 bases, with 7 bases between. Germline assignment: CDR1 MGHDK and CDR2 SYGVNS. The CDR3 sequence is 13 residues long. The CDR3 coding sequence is TGTGCCAGCAGTTTACGGGGCAATCAGCCCCAGCATTTT. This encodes CASSLRGNQPQHF.

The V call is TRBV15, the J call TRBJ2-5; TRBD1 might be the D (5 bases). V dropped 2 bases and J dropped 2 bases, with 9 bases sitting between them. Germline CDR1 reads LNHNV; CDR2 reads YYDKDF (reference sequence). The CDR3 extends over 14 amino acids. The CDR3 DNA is TGTGCCACCAGCAGACAGGGTCGTCAAGAGACCCAGTACTTC. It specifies CATSRQGRQETQYF.

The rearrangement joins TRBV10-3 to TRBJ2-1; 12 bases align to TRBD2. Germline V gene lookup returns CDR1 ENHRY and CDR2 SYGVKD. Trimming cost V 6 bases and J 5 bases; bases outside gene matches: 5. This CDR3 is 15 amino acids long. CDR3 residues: CAIRSTSGRDNEQFF. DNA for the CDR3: TGTGCCATCAGGTCGACTAGCGGGAGAGACAATGAGCAGTTCTTC.